The 4 T cell receptor beta chains reported below all come from one sample, sequenced in a study of T cells after yellow fever vaccination. TCRdb analysed the 5' RACE reads with MiXCR anew, one entry per CDR3 protein. The sample has a few hundred thousand distinct CDR3 sequences; 11% are singletons. The sample consisted of PBMCs, taken on the day of the first yellow fever vaccination. All receptors come from a man younger than 35 who received the YFV17D yellow fever vaccine.

The CDR3 DNA is TGTGCCAGCAGCTTCACGGGGGGGACAGAGCAGTTCTTC. Protein product: CASSFTGGTEQFF. This chain joins TRBV5-4 and TRBJ2-1, with 8 positions matching TRBD2. In germline, CDR1 is SGHNT, CDR2 YYREEE (reference sequence). V shed 2 bases and J 10 bases; nucleotides not matched to a gene: 5. The CDR3 covers 13 residues.

This clonotype was seen only a few times. V and J are TRBV4-1 and TRBJ2-7, with TRBD2 matching over 11 bases. This CDR3 spans 14 amino acids. V trimming: 4 bases; J trimming: 3 bases; junction bases outside the gene matches: 2. Germline V lookup: CDR1 MGHRA, CDR2 YSYEKL. CDR3 DNA: TGCGCCAGCAGCCTTAGCGGGGGGGGCTACGAGCAGTACTTC. Amino acids: CASSLSGGGYEQYF.

This clonotype was seen more than once but under ten times. This sequence joins TRBV4-2 and TRBJ2-1; 10 nucleotides agree with TRBD2. V gave up 2 bases and J gave up 7 bases; unmatched junction bases: 11. The CDR3 totals 17 residues. From germline, CDR1 is LGHNA and CDR2 YNFKEQ. In DNA, the CDR3 is TGTGCCAGCAGCCAAATCGGTCTAGCGGGGGAGTGGAATGAGCAGTTCTTC. Translating it yields CASSQIGLAGEWNEQFF.

The rearrangement links TRBV7-3 to TRBJ2-5; D is possibly TRBD2 (5 bases). Trimming shortened V by 0 bases and J by 5 bases, and 13 bases separated the two germline ends. This CDR3 has 15 residues. The V gene's germline CDR1 is SGHTA and CDR2 FQGTGA. This CDR3 is CASSLTYSAGETQYF. For the CDR3, the DNA is TGTGCCAGCAGCTTAACTTACTCGGCGGGCGAGACCCAGTACTTC.